This T cell receptor (beta chain) is from a study of cytomegalovirus exposure and HLA in healthy donors. Study observations and caveats: There were approximately 150 TCR beta chains listed as cytomegalovirus-associated.

Primers included in the PCR were 60 Vbeta and 13 Jbeta primers. Authors' analysis steps: There were 80 million to 95 million unique TCR beta chains by a later count, and about 12 million of them were shared. Profiled with immunoSEQ multiplex PCR; TCRdb holds only in-frame clones, not every one. V and J calls and clone size are given by that table; D and trimming were obtained from the DNA. There are approximately 150,000 clones in the sample; almost 85% occur only once, and about 4.9% lies in the top ten. As regards this clone: Its antigen is as yet unknown.

The receptor was derived from a girl under 18 in good health and CMV-seropositive. Sequenced: PBMCs.

The CDR3 loop is CASSPYRDRSLPLHF. DNA of the CDR3: TGTGCCAGCTCACCCTATCGGGACAGGTCATTACCCCTCCACTTT. The chain carries TRBV18 and TRBJ1-6, with 8 bases lining up with TRBD1. Germline CDR1 reads KGHSH; CDR2 reads LQKENI. The CDR3 length is 15 residues. Trimming took 3 bases from V and 12 from J; bases not matched to a gene: 10.